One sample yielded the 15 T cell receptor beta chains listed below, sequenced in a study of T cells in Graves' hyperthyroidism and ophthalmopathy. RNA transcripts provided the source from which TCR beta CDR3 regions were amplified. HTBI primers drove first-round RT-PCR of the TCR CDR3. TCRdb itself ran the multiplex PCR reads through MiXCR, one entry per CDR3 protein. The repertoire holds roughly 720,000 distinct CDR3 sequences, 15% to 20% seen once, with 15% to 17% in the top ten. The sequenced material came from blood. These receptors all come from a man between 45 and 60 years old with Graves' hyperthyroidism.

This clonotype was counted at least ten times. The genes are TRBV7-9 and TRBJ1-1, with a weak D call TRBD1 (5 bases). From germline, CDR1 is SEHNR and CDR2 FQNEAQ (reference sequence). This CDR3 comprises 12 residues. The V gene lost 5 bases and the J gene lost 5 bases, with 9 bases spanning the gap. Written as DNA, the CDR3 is TGTGCCAGCAGCCCGACAGCAACTGAAGCTTTCTTT. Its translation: CASSPTATEAFF.

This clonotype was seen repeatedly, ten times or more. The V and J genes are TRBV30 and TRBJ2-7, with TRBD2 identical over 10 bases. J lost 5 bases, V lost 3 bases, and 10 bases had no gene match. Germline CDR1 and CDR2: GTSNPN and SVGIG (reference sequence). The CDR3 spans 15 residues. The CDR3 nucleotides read TGTGCCTGGAGGAAAGTAGGCCTAGCGGGAGACGAGCAGTACTTC. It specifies CAWRKVGLAGDEQYF.

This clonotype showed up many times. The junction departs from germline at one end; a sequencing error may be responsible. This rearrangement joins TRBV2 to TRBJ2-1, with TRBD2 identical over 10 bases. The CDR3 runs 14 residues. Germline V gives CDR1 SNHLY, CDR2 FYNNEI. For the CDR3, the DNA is TGTGCCAGCAGTCAAGCGGGAGGGTACAATGAGCAGTTCTTC. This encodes CASSQAGGYNEQFF.

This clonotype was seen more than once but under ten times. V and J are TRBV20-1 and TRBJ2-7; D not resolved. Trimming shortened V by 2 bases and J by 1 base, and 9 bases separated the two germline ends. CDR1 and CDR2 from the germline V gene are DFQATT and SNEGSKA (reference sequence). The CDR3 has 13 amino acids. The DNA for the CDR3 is TGCAGTGCTAGAAGGCCGGAATCCTACGAGCAGTACTTC. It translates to CSARRPESYEQYF.

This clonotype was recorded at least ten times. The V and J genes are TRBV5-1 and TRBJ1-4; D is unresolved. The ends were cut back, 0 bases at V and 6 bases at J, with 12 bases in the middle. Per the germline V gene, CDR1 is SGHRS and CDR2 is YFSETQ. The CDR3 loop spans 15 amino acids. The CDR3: CASSLEAGIHEKLFF. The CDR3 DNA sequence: TGCGCCAGCAGCTTGGAGGCGGGGATTCATGAAAAACTGTTTTTT.

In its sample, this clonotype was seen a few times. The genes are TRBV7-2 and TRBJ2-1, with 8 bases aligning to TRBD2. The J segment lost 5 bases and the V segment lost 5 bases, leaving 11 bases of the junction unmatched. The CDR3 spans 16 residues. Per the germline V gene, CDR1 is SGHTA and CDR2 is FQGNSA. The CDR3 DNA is TGTGCCAGCAGCCCGCTACTAGCGGAGGGAAACAATGAGCAGTTCTTC. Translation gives CASSPLLAEGNNEQFF.

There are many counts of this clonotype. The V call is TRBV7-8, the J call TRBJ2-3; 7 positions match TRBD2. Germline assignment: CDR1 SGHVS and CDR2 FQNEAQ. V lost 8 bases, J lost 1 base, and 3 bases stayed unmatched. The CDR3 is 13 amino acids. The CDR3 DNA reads TGTGCCAGCGGTCGGGGGGGCACAGATACGCAGTATTTT. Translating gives CASGRGGTDTQYF. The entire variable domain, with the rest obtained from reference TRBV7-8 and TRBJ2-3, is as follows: GAGVSQSPRYKVAKRGQDVALRCDPISGHVSLFWYQQALGQGPEFLTYFQNEAQLDKSGLPSDRFFAERPEGSVSTLKIQRTQQEDSAVYLCASGRGGTDTQYFGPGTRLTVL.

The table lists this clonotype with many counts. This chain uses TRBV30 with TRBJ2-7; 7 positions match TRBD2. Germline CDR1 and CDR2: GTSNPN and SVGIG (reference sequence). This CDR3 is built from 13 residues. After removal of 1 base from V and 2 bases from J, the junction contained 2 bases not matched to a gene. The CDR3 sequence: CAWSEGGTYEQYF. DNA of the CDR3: TGTGCCTGGAGTGAGGGAGGGACCTACGAGCAGTACTTC.

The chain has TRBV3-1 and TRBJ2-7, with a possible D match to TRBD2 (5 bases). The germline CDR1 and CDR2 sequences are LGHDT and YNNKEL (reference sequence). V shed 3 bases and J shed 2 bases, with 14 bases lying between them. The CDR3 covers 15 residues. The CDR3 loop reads CASSQMPGSTYEQYF. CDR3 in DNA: TGTGCCAGCAGCCAGATGCCGGGATCAACCTACGAGCAGTACTTC.

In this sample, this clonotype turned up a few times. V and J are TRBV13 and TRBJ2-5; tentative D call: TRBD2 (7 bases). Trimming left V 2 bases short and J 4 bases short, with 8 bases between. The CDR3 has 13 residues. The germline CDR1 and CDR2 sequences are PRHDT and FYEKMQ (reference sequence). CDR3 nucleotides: TGTGCCAGCAGCTTACGGGGGGCAGAGACCCAGTACTTC. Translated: CASSLRGAETQYF.

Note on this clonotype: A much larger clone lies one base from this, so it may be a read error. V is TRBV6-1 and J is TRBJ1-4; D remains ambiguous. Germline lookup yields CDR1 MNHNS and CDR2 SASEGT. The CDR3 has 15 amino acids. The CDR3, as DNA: TGTGCCAGCGGTGAGGCGTCCACCGGGCGGGAAAAACTGTTTTTT. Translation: CASGEASTGREKLFF.

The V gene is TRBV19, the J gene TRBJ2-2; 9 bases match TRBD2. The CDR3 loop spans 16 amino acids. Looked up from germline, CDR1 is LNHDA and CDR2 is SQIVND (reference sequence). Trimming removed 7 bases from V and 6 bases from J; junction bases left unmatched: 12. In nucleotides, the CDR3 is TGTGCCAGTAAATTATTGTTTAGCGGGAGCGCCGGGGAGCTGTTTTTT. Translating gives CASKLLFSGSAGELFF.

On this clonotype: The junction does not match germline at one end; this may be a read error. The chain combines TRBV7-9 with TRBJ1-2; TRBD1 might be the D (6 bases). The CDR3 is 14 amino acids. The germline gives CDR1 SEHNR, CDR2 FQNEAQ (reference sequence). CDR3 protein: CASSLGQAMAAGPF. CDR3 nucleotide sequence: TGTGCCAGCAGCTTAGGACAGGCTATGGCTGCGGGGCCCTTC. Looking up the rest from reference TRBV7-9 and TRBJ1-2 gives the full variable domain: DTGVSQNPRHKITKRGQNVTFRCDPISEHNRLYWYRQTLGQGPEFLTYFQNEAQLEKSRLLSDRFSAERPKGSFSTLEIQRTEQGDSAMYLCASSLGQAMAAGPFGSGTRLTVV.

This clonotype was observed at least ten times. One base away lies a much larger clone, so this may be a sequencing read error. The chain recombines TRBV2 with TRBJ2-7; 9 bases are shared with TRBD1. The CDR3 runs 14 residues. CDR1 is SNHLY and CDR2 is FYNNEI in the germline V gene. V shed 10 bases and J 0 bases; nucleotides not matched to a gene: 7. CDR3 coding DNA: TGTGCCAACACCGGGACAGGGAGCTCCTACGAGCAGTACTTC. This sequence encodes CANTGTGSSYEQYF.

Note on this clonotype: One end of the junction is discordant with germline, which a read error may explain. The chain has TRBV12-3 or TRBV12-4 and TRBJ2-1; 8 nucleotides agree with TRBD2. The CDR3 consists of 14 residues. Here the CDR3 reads CANSLAGTFNEHFF. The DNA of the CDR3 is TGTGCCAACAGTTTAGCGGGGACTTTCAATGAGCACTTCTTC.